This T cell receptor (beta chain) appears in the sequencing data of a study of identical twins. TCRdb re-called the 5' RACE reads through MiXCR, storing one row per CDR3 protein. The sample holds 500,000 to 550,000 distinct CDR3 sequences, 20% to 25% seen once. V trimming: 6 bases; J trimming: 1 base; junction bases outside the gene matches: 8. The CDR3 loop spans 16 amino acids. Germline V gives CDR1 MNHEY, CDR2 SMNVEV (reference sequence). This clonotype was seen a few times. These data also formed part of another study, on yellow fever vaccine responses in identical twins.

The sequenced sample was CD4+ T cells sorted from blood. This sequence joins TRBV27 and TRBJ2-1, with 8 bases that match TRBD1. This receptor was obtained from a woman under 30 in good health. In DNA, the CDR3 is TGTGCCAGCAGAAATAGGACAGGGCGGTCCTACAATGAGCAGTTCTTC. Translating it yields CASRNRTGRSYNEQFF.